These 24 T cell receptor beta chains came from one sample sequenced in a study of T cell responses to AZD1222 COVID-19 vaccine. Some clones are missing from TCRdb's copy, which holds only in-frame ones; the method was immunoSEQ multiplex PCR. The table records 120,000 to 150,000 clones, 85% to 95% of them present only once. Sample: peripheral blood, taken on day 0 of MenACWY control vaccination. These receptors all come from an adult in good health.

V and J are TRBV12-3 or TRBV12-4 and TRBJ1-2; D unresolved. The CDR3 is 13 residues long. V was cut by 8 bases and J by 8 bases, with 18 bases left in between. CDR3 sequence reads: CASSASLGRGYTF. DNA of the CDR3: TGTGCCAGCTCCGCCTCCCTCGGACGGGGCTACACCTTC.

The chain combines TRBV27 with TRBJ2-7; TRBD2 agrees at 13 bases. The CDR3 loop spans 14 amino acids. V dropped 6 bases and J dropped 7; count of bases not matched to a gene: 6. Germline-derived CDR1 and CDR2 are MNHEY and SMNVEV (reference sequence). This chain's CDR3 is CASSKPGLAGEQYF. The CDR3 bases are TGTGCCAGCAGCAAACCGGGACTAGCGGGGGAGCAGTACTTC.

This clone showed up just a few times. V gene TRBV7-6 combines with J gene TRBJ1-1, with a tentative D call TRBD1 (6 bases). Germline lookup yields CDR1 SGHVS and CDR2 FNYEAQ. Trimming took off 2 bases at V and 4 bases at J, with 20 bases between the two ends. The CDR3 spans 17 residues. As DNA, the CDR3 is TGTGCCAGCAGCTTAAACCCTTCAAACAGGGTGGGCACTGAAGCTTTCTTT. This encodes CASSLNPSNRVGTEAFF. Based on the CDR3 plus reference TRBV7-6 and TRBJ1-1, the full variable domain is GAGVSQSPRYKVTKRGQDVALRCDPISGHVSLYWYRQALGQGPEFLTYFNYEAQQDKSGLPNDRFSAERPEGSISTLTIQRTEQRDSAMYRCASSLNPSNRVGTEAFFGQGTRLTVV.

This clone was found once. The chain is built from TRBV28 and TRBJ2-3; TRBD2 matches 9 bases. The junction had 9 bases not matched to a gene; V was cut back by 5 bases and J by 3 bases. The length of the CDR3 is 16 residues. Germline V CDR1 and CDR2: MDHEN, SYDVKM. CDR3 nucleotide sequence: TGTGCCAGCAGTCCCCGGGGTAGCGGGAGAACAGATACGCAGTATTTT. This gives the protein CASSPRGSGRTDTQYF.

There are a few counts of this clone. The DNA for the CDR3 is TGTGCCAGCAGTGAATATCTAACAGGGCCTGCGAACACCGGGGAGCTGTTTTTT. Translating it yields CASSEYLTGPANTGELFF. The V call is TRBV25-1, the J call TRBJ2-2; perhaps TRBD1 as D (6 bases). The length of the CDR3 is 18 residues. V was clipped by 0 bases and J by 0 bases, with 14 bases between them. The germline CDR1 and CDR2 sequences are MGHDK and SYGVNS.

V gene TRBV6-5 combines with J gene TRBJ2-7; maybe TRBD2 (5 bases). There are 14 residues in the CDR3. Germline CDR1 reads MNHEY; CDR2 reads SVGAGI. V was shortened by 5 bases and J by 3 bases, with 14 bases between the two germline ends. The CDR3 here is CASSPGLRYYEQYF. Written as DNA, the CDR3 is TGTGCCAGCAGTCCTGGACTGCGCTACTACGAGCAGTACTTC.

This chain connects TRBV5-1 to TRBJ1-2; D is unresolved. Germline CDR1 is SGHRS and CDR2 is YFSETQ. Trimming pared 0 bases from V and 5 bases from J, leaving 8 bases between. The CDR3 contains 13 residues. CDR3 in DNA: TGCGCCAGCAGCTTGGAGGTAGGGTATGGCTACACCTTC. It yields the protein CASSLEVGYGYTF. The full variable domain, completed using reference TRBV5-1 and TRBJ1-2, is KAGVTQTPRYLIKTRGQQVTLSCSPISGHRSVSWYQQTPGQGLQFLFEYFSETQRNKGNFPGRFSGRQFSNSRSEMNVSTLELGDSALYLCASSLEVGYGYTFGSGTRLTVV.

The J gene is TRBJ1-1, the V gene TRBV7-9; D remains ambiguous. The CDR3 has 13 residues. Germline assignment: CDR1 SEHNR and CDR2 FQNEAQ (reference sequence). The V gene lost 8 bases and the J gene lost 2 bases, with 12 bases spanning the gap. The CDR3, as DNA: TGTGCCAGCGCCTTGGATGTTAACACTGAAGCTTTCTTT. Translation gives CASALDVNTEAFF.

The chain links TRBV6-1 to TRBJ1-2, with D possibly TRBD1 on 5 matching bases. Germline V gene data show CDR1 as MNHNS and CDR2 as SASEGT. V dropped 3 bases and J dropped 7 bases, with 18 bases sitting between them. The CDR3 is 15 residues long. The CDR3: CASSDRGTPWGGYTF. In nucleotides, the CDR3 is TGTGCCAGCAGTGATCGGGGGACCCCTTGGGGTGGCTACACCTTC.

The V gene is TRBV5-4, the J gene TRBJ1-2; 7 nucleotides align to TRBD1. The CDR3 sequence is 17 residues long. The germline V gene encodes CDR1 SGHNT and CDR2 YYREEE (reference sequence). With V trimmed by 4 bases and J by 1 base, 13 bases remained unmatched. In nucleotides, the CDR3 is TGTGCCAGCAGCCCGACAGGGAACGCCCGCGGTAACTATGGCTACACCTTC. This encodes CASSPTGNARGNYGYTF.

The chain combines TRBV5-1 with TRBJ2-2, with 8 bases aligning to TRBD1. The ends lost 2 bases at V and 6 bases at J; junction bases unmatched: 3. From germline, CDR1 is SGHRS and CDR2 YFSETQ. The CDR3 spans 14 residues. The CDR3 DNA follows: TGCGCCAGCAGCTTATTCAGGGGGCCCGGGGAGCTGTTTTTT. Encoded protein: CASSLFRGPGELFF.

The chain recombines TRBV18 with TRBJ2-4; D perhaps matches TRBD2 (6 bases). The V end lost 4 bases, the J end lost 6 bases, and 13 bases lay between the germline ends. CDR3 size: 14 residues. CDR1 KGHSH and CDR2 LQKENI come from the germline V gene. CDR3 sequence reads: CASSQAGEVNIQYF. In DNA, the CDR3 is TGTGCCAGCTCACAGGCCGGGGAGGTAAACATTCAGTACTTC.

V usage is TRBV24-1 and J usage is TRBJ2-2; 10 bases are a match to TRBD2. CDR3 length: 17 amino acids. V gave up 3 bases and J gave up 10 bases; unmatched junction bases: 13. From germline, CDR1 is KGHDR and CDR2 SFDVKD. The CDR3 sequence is CATSDSGPGLAPAELFF. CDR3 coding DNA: TGTGCCACCAGTGATAGTGGGCCGGGACTAGCGCCCGCGGAGCTGTTTTTT.

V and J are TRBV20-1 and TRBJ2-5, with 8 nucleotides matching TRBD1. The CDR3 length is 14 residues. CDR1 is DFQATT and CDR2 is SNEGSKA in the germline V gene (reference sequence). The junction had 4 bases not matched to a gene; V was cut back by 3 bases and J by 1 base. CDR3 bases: TGCAGTGCTAGTATTGGGACAGGCCAAGAGACCCAGTACTTC. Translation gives CSASIGTGQETQYF.

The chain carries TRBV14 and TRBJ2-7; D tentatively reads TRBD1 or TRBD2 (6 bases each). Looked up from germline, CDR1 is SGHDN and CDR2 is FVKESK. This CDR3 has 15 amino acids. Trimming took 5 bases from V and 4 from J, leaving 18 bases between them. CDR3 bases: TGTGCCAGCAGCAGACCGGGGGCAGGAGCTTACGAGCAGTACTTC. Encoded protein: CASSRPGAGAYEQYF.

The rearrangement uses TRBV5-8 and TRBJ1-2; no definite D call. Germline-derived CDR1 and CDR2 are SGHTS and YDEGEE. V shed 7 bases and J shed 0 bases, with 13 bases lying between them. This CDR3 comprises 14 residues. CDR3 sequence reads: CASGDLSANYGYTF. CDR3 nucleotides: TGTGCCAGCGGTGACTTATCAGCTAACTATGGCTACACCTTC.

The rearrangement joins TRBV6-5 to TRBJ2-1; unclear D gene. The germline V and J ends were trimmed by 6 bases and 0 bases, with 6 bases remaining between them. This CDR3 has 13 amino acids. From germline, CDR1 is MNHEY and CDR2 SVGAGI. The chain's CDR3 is CASRTVSYNEQFF. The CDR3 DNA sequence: TGTGCCAGCAGGACGGTCTCCTACAATGAGCAGTTCTTC.

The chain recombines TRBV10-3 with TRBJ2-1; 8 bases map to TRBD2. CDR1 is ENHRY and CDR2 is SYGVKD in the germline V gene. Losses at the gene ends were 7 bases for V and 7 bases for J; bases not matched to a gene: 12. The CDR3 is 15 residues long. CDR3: CAITGGASGLNEQFF. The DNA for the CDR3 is TGTGCCATCACCGGGGGGGCTAGCGGGCTTAATGAGCAGTTCTTC.

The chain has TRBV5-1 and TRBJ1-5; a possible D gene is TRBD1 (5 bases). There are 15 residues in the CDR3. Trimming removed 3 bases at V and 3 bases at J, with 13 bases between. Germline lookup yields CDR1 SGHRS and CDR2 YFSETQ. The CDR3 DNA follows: TGCGCCAGCAGCTCCCTCGGGGACCCCAATCAGCCCCAGCATTTT. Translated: CASSSLGDPNQPQHF.

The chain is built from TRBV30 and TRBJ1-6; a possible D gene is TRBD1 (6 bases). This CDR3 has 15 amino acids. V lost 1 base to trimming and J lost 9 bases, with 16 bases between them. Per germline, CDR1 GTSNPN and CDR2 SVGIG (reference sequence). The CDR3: CAWSASGLRGSPLHF. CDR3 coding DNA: TGTGCCTGGAGTGCAAGCGGACTCAGGGGTTCACCCCTCCACTTT.

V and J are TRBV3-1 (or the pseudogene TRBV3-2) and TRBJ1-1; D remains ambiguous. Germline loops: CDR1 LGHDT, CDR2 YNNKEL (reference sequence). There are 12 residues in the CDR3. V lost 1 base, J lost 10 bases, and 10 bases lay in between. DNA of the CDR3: TGTGCCAGCAGCCAAGTCAACTACGGAGCTTTCTTT. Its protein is CASSQVNYGAFF.

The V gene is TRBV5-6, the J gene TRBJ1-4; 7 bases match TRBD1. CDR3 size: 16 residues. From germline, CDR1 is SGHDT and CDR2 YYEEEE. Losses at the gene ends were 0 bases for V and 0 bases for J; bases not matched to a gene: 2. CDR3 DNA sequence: TGTGCCAGCAGCTTGGCCCAGGGGGCAACTAATGAAAAACTGTTTTTT. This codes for CASSLAQGATNEKLFF.

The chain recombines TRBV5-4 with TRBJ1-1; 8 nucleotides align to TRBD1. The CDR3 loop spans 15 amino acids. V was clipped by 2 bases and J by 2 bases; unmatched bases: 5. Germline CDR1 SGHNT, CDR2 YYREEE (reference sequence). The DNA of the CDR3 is TGTGCCAGCAGCTTCGACAGGGGCTCTAACACTGAAGCTTTCTTT. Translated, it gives CASSFDRGSNTEAFF. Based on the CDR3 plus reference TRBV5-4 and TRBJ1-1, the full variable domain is ETGVTQSPTHLIKTRGQQVTLRCSSQSGHNTVSWYQQALGQGPQFIFQYYREEENGRGNFPPRFSGLQFPNYSSELNVNALELDDSALYLCASSFDRGSNTEAFFGQGTRLTVV.

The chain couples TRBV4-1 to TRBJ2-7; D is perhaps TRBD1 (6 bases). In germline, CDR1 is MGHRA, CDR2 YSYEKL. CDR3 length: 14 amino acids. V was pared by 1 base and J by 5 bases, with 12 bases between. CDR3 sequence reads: CASSQGGQGHEQYF. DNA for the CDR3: TGCGCCAGCAGCCAAGGGGGGCAGGGCCACGAGCAGTACTTC.